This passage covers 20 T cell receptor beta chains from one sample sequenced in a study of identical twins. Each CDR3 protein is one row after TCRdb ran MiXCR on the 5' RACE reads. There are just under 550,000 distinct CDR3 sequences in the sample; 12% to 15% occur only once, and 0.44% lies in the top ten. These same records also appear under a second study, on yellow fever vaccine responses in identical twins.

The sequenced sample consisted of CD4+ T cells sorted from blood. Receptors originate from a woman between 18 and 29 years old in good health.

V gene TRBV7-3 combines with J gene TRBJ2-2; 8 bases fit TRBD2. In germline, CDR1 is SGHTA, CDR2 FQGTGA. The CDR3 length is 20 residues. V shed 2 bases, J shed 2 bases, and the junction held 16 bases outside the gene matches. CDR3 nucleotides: TGTGCCAGCAGCTTAGAATTTGGGCTAGCGGGCTCCTTAAACACCGGGGAGCTGTTTTTT. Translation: CASSLEFGLAGSLNTGELFF.

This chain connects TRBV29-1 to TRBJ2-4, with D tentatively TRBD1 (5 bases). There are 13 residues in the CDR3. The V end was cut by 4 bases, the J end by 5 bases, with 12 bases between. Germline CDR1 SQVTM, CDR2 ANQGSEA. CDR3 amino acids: CSVAWGFENIQYF. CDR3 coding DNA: TGCAGCGTTGCCTGGGGCTTCGAAAACATTCAGTACTTC.

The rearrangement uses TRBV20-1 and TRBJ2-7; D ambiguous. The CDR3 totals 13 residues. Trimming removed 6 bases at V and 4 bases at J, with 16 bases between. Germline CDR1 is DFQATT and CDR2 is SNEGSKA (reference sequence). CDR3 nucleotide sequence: TGCAGTGCATCCGGCCCTCCATCATACGAGCAGTACGTC. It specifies CSASGPPSYEQYV.

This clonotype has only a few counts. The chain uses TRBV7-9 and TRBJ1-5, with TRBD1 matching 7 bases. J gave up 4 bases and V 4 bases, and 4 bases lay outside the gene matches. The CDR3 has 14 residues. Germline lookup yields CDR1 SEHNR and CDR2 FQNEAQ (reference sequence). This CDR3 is CASSSSGQNQPQHF. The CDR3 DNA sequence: TGTGCCAGCAGCTCGTCGGGACAGAATCAGCCCCAGCATTTT.

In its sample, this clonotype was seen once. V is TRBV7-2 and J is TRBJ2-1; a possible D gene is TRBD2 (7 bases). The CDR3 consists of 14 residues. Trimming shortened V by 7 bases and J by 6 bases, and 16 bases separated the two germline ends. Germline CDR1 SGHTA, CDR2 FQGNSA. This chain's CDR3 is CASIKWEGVNEQFF. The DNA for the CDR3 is TGTGCCAGCATTAAGTGGGAGGGGGTCAATGAGCAGTTCTTC. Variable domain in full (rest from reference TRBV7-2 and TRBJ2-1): GAGVSQSPSNKVTEKGKDVELRCDPISGHTALYWYRQSLGQGLEFLIYFQGNSAPDKSGLPSDRFSAERTGGSVSTLTIQRTQQEDSAVYLCASIKWEGVNEQFFGPGTRLTVL.

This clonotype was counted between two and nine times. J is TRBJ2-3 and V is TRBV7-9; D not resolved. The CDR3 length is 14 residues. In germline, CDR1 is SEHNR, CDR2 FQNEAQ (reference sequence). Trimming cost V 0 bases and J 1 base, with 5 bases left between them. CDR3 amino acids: CASSLAVRTDTQYF. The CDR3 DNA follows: TGTGCCAGCAGCTTAGCTGTGCGCACAGATACGCAGTATTTT.

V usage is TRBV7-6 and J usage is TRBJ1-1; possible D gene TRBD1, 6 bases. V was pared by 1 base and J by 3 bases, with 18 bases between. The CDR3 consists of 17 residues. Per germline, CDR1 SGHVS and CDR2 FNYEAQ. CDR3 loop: CASSLGVTGTSYTEAFF. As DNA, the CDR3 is TGTGCCAGCAGCTTAGGAGTTACAGGGACTTCGTACACTGAAGCTTTCTTT. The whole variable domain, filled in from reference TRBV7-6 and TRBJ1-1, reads GAGVSQSPRYKVTKRGQDVALRCDPISGHVSLYWYRQALGQGPEFLTYFNYEAQQDKSGLPNDRFSAERPEGSISTLTIQRTEQRDSAMYRCASSLGVTGTSYTEAFFGQGTRLTVV.

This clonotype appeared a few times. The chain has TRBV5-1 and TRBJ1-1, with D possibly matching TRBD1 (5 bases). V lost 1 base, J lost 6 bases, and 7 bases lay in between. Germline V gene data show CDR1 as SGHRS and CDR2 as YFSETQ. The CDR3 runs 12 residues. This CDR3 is CASSLTGPEAFF. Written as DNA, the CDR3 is TGCGCCAGCAGCTTGACAGGCCCTGAAGCTTTCTTT.

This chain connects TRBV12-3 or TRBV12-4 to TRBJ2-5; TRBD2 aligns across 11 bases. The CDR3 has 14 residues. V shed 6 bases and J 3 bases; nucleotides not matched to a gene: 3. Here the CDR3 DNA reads TGTGCCAGCAGCCTACTAGCGGGAGAAGAGACCCAGTACTTC. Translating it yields CASSLLAGEETQYF.

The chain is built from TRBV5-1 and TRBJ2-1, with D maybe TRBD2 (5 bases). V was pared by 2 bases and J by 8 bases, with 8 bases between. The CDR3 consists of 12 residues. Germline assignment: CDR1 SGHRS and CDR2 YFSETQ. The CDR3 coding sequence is TGCGCCAGCAGCTTCGCGGGCTATGAGCAGTTCTTC. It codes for CASSFAGYEQFF. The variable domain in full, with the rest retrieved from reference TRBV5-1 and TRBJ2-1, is KAGVTQTPRYLIKTRGQQVTLSCSPISGHRSVSWYQQTPGQGLQFLFEYFSETQRNKGNFPGRFSGRQFSNSRSEMNVSTLELGDSALYLCASSFAGYEQFFGPGTRLTVL.

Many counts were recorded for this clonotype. CDR3 amino acids: CASSLAQGAEAFF. The CDR3 bases are TGTGCCAGCAGCTTAGCCCAGGGGGCCGAAGCTTTCTTT. V and J are TRBV7-6 and TRBJ1-1, with 8 bases lining up with TRBD1. The CDR3 is 13 residues long. In germline, CDR1 is SGHVS, CDR2 FNYEAQ. V gave up 0 bases and J gave up 8 bases; unmatched junction bases: 2.

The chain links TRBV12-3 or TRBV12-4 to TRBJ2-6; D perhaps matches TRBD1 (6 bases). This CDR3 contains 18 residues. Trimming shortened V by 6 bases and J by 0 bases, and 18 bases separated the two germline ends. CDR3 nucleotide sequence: TGTGCCAGCAGCCACGACAGGTGGGGGATCTCTGGGGCCAACGTCCTGACTTTC. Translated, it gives CASSHDRWGISGANVLTF.

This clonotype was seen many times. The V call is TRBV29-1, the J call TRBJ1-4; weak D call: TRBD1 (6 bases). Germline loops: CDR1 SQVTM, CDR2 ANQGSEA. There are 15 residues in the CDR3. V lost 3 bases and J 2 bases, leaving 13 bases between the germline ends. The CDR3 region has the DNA TGCAGCGTTGATGGCGCTGGGGGCACTAATGAAAAACTGTTTTTT. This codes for CSVDGAGGTNEKLFF. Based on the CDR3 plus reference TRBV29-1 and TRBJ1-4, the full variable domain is SAVISQKPSRDICQRGTSLTIQCQVDSQVTMMFWYRQQPGQSLTLIATANQGSEATYESGFVIDKFPISRPNLTFSTLTVSNMSPEDSSIYLCSVDGAGGTNEKLFFGSGTQLSVL.

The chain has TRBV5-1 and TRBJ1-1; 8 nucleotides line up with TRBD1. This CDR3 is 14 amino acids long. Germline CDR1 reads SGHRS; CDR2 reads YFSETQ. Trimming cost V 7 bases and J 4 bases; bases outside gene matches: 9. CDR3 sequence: CASAPGGAGTEAFF. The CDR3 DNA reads TGCGCCAGCGCTCCAGGGGGCGCGGGCACTGAAGCTTTCTTT.

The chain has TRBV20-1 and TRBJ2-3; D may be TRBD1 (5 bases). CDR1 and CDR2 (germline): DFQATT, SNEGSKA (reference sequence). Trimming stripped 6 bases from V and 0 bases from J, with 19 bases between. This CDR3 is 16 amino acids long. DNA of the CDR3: TGCAGTGCGTCTCCGCTAGGGGTCTCCAGCACAGATACGCAGTATTTT. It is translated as CSASPLGVSSTDTQYF.

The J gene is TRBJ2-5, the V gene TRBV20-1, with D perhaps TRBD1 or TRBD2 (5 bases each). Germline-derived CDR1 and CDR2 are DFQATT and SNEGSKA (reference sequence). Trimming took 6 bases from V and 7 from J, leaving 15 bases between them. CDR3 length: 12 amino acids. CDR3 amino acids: CSALTIGGTQYF. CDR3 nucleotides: TGCAGTGCACTGACTATTGGGGGGACCCAGTACTTC.

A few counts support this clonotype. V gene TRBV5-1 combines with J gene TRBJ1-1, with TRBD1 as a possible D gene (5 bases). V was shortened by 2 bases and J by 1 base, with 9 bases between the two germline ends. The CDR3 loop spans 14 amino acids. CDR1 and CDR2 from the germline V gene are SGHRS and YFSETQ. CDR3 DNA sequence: TGCGCCAGCAGCTTCGGCGACAGGAACACTGAAGCTTTCTTT. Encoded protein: CASSFGDRNTEAFF.

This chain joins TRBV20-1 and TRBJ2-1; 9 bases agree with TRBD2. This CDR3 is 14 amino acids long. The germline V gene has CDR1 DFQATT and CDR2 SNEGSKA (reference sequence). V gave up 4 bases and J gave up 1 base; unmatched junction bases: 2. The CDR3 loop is CSATGLASYNEQFF. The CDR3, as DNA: TGCAGTGCTACCGGACTAGCGTCCTACAATGAGCAGTTCTTC.

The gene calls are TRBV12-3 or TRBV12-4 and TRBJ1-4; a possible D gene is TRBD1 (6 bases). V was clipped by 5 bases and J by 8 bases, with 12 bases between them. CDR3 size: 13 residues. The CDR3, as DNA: TGTGCCAGCAGTAACAGGGTGGGGGAAAAACTGTTTTTT. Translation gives CASSNRVGEKLFF.

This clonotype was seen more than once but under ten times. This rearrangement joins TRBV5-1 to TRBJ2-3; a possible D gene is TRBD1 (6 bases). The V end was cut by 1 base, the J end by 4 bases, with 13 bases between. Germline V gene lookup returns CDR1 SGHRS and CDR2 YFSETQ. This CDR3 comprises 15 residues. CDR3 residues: CASSLWQGTADTQYF. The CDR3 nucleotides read TGCGCCAGCAGCTTGTGGCAGGGGACCGCAGATACGCAGTATTTT. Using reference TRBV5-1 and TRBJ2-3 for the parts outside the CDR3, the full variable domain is KAGVTQTPRYLIKTRGQQVTLSCSPISGHRSVSWYQQTPGQGLQFLFEYFSETQRNKGNFPGRFSGRQFSNSRSEMNVSTLELGDSALYLCASSLWQGTADTQYFGPGTRLTVL.